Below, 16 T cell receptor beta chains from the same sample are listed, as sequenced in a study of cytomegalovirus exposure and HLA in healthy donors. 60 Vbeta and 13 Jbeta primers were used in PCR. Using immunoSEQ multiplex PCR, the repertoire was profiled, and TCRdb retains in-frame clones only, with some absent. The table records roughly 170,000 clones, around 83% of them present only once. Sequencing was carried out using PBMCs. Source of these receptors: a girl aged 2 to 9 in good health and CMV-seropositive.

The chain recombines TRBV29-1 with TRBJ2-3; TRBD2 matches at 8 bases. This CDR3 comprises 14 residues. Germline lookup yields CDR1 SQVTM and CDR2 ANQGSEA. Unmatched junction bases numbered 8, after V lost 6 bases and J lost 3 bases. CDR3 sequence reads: CSVNLASGTDTQYF. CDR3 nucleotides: TGCAGCGTCAACCTGGCTAGCGGGACAGATACGCAGTATTTT.

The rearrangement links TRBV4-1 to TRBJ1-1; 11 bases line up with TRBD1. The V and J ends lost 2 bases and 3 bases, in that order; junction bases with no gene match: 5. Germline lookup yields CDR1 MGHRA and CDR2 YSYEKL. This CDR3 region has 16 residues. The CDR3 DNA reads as TGCGCCAGCAGCCAACGGTTGGGACAGGGGGACACTGAAGCTTTCTTT. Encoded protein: CASSQRLGQGDTEAFF.

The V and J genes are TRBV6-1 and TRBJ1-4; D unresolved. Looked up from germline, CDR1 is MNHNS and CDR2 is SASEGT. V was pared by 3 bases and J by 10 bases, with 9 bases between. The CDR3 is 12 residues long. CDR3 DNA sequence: TGTGCCAGCAGTGACGGTGCCCGAAAACTGTTTTTT. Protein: CASSDGARKLFF.

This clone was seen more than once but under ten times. The CDR3 region is CASSLGEGRSAAFF. The CDR3 DNA is TGTGCCAGCAGCTTGGGGGAGGGGAGATCGGCAGCTTTCTTT. The V and J genes are TRBV5-4 and TRBJ1-1, with a tentative D call TRBD1 (5 bases). Trimming removed 0 bases at V and 10 bases at J, with 16 bases between. Germline V gene lookup returns CDR1 SGHNT and CDR2 YYREEE (reference sequence). The CDR3 totals 14 residues.

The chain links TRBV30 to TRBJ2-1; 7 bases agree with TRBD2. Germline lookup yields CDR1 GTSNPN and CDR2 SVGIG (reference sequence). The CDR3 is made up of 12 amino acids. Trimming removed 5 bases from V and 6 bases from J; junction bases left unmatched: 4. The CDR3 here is CAWEASGNEQFF. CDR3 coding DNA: TGTGCCTGGGAGGCTAGCGGCAATGAGCAGTTCTTC.

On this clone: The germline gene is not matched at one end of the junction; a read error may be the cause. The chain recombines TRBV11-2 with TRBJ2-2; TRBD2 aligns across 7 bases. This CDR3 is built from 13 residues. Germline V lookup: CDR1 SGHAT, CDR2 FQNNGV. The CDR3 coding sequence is TGTGCCAGCAGCTTCGACCCTGCGGGGGAGTCCATTTTT. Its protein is CASSFDPAGESIF.

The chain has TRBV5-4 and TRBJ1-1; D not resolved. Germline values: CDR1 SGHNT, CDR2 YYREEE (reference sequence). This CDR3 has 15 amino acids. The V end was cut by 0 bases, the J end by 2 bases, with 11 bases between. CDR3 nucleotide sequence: TGTGCCAGCAGCTTGGGAGGCCTCCTTAACACTGAAGCTTTCTTT. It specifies CASSLGGLLNTEAFF.

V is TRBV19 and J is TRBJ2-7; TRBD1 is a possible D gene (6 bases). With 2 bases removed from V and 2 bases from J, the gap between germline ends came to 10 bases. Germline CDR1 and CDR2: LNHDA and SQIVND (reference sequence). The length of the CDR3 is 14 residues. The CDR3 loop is CASSIRGQTYEQYF. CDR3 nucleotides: TGTGCCAGTAGTATAAGGGGACAAACCTACGAGCAGTACTTC.

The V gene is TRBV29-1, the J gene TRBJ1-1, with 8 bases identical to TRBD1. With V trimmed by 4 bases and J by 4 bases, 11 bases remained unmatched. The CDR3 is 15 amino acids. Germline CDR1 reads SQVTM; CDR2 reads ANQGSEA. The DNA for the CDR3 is TGCAGCGTTGCGGGAAGGACAGGGAGGTTCACTGAAGCTTTCTTT. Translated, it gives CSVAGRTGRFTEAFF.

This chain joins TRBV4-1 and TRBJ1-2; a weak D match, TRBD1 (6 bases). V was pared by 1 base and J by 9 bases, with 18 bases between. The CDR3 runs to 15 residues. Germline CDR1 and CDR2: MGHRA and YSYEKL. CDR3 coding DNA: TGCGCCAGCAGCCAAGTTTGGGTACAGGGAATCCGCTACACCTTC. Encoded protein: CASSQVWVQGIRYTF.

The CDR3 coding sequence is TGTGCCAGTAGACCGGACAGGGGCGATTCTGAAGCTTTCTTT. Amino acids: CASRPDRGDSEAFF. The chain employs TRBV19 and TRBJ1-1; 9 bases are a match to TRBD1. V lost 6 bases, J lost 6 bases, and 8 bases stayed unmatched. This CDR3 contains 14 residues. Germline-derived CDR1 and CDR2 are LNHDA and SQIVND (reference sequence).

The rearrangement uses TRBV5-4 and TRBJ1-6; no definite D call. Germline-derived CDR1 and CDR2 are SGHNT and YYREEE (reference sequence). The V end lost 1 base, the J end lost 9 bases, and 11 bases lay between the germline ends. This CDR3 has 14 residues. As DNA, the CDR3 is TGTGCCAGCAGCTTGAGGCAGGATGGTTCACCCCTCCACTTT. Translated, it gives CASSLRQDGSPLHF. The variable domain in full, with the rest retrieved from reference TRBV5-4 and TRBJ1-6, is ETGVTQSPTHLIKTRGQQVTLRCSSQSGHNTVSWYQQALGQGPQFIFQYYREEENGRGNFPPRFSGLQFPNYSSELNVNALELDDSALYLCASSLRQDGSPLHFGNGTRLTVT.

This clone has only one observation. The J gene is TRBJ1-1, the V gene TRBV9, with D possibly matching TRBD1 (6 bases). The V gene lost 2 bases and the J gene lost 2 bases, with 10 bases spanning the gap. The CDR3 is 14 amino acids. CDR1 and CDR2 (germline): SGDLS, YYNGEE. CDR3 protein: CASSVTGYNTEAFF. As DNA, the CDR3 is TGTGCCAGCAGCGTGACAGGCTACAACACTGAAGCTTTCTTT.

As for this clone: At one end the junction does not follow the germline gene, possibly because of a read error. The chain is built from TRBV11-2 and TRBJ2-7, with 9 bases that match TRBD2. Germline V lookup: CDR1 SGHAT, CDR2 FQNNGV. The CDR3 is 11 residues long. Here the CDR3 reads CASSLGSGSFF. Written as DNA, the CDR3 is TGTGCCAGCAGCTTAGGTAGCGGGAGTTTTTTC.

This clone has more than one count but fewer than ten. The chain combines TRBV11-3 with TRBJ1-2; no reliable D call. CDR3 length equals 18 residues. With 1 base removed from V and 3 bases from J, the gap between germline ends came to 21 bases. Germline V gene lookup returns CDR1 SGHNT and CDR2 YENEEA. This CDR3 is CASSLVRNRGPGDYGYTF. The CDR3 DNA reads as TGTGCCAGCAGCTTAGTTCGTAATCGGGGTCCTGGGGACTATGGCTACACCTTC.

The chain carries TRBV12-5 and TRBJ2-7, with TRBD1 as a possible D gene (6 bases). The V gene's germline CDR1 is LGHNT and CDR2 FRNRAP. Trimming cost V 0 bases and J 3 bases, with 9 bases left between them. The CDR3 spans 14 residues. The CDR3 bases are TGTGCTAGTGGTTTGGTTGGACAGTACTACGAGCAGTACTTC. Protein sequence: CASGLVGQYYEQYF.